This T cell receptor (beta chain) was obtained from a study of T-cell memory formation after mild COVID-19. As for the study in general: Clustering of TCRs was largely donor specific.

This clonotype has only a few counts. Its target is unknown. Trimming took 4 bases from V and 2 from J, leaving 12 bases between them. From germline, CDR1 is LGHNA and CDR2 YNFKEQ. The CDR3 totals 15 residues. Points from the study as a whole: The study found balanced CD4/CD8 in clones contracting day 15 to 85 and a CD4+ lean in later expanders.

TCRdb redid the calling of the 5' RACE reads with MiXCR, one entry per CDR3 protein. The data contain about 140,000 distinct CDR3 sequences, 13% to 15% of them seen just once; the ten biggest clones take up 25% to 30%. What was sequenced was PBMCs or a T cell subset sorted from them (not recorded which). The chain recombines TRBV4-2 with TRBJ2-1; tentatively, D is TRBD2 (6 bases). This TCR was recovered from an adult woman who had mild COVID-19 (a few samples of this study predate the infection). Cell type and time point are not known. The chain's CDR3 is CASSPRDSAYNEQFF. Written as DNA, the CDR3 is TGTGCCAGCAGCCCCCGGGACTCAGCCTACAATGAGCAGTTCTTC.